One and the same sample provided the 24 T cell receptor beta chains below, sequenced in a study of blood T cell repertoires in COVID-19. Clones were sequenced by immunoSEQ multiplex PCR, and TCRdb holds only the in-frame ones, with some missing. Found here are over 150,000 clones, 60% to 85% of them singletons; the top ten hold approximately 8%. Sequencing was carried out using peripheral blood. Receptors were obtained from a man in his 60s with acute or convalescent COVID-19.

This clone is a singleton in its sample. The J gene is TRBJ2-1, the V gene TRBV13, with D possibly being TRBD2 (5 bases). The CDR3 loop spans 16 amino acids. Trimming shortened V by 5 bases and J by 0 bases, and 14 bases separated the two germline ends. Germline V gene lookup returns CDR1 PRHDT and CDR2 FYEKMQ (reference sequence). The CDR3 loop is CASSPPAGASYNEQFF. Here the CDR3 DNA reads TGTGCCAGCAGCCCCCCTGCGGGCGCCTCCTACAATGAGCAGTTCTTC.

CDR3 amino acids: CAWSEERGGYEQFF. The CDR3 DNA sequence: TGTGCCTGGAGTGAAGAGCGGGGGGGCTATGAGCAGTTCTTC. The chain joins TRBV30 to TRBJ2-1; 10 positions agree with TRBD2. The CDR3 spans 14 residues. The germline gives CDR1 GTSNPN, CDR2 SVGIG (reference sequence). Trimming removed 1 base from V and 8 bases from J; junction bases left unmatched: 5.

The rearrangement uses TRBV5-6 and TRBJ2-3, with a tentative D call TRBD1 (5 bases). Deletions cut 4 bases from V and 5 bases from J, with 14 bases between. Germline CDR1 is SGHDT and CDR2 is YYEEEE. This CDR3 contains 14 residues. The CDR3 DNA reads as TGTGCCAGCAGCCCGACAGAACTGGGAGATACGCAGTATTTT. Amino acids: CASSPTELGDTQYF.

The J gene is TRBJ2-3, the V gene TRBV4-1; TRBD1 aligns across 7 bases. The CDR3 consists of 16 residues. J lost 2 bases, V lost 0 bases, and 5 bases had no gene match. Germline V gene sequence: CDR1 MGHRA, CDR2 YSYEKL. Here the CDR3 DNA reads TGCGCCAGCAGCCAAGAACGACAGGGAGACACAGATACGCAGTATTTT. It specifies CASSQERQGDTDTQYF.

The J gene is TRBJ2-7, the V gene TRBV9; 7 bases fit TRBD1. This CDR3 has 15 residues. The V gene's germline CDR1 is SGDLS and CDR2 YYNGEE. With 5 bases clipped from V and 2 bases from J, the junction kept 10 bases outside the gene matches. DNA of the CDR3: TGTGCCAGCAGTGTGGGGAGACAGGGAACCTACGAGCAGTACTTC. This codes for CASSVGRQGTYEQYF.

The chain recombines TRBV4-1 with TRBJ2-5; 12 nucleotides agree with TRBD2. Germline V gene lookup returns CDR1 MGHRA and CDR2 YSYEKL. The V and J ends lost 6 bases and 5 bases, in that order; junction bases with no gene match: 7. This CDR3 region has 15 residues. This CDR3 is CASRLGLAGFETQYF. In DNA form, the CDR3 reads TGCGCCAGCAGGCTCGGACTAGCGGGGTTCGAGACCCAGTACTTC.

The chain couples TRBV7-2 to TRBJ2-1; the D is unclear. This CDR3 spans 13 amino acids. Trimming shortened V by 0 bases and J by 7 bases, and 7 bases separated the two germline ends. CDR1 is SGHTA, CDR2 FQGNSA, per germline. DNA of the CDR3: TGTGCCAGCAGCTTAGCGCCGGGTAATGAGCAGTTCTTC. It encodes CASSLAPGNEQFF. Complete variable domain (other parts from reference TRBV7-2 and TRBJ2-1): GAGVSQSPSNKVTEKGKDVELRCDPISGHTALYWYRQSLGQGLEFLIYFQGNSAPDKSGLPSDRFSAERTGGSVSTLTIQRTQQEDSAVYLCASSLAPGNEQFFGPGTRLTVL.

The gene calls are TRBV29-1 and TRBJ1-2, with D hard to call. Between the trimmed V and J ends, which lost 3 bases and 8 bases, there was a span of 10 bases. Germline V gives CDR1 SQVTM, CDR2 ANQGSEA. The CDR3 loop spans 11 amino acids. The CDR3 is CSVDARRGYTF. The DNA of the CDR3 is TGCAGCGTTGATGCCCGCCGGGGCTACACCTTC.

V and J are TRBV6-5 and TRBJ2-1, with D possibly being TRBD1 (5 bases). Germline values: CDR1 MNHEY, CDR2 SVGAGI. Trimming stripped 2 bases from V and 10 bases from J, with 15 bases between. This CDR3 has 14 amino acids. In nucleotides, the CDR3 is TGTGCCAGCAGTTACGACGTGACAGCCCAGGAGCAGTTCTTC. Translating it yields CASSYDVTAQEQFF.

J is TRBJ1-1 and V is TRBV30; no definite D call. Trimming removed 1 base at V and 1 base at J, with 19 bases between. Germline loops: CDR1 GTSNPN, CDR2 SVGIG (reference sequence). CDR3 length: 17 residues. The chain's CDR3 is CAWSDPFPEGKNTEAFF. CDR3 sequence (DNA): TGTGCCTGGAGTGACCCTTTCCCAGAGGGAAAGAACACTGAAGCTTTCTTT.

This rearrangement joins TRBV20-1 to TRBJ2-1; a possible D gene is TRBD2 (7 bases). The CDR3 has 11 residues. The germline V gene encodes CDR1 DFQATT and CDR2 SNEGSKA (reference sequence). Trimming shortened V by 6 bases and J by 7 bases, and 10 bases separated the two germline ends. The chain's CDR3 is CSAGGPNEQFF. The CDR3 region has the DNA TGCAGTGCGGGGGGGCCGAATGAGCAGTTCTTC.

The chain recombines TRBV5-8 with TRBJ2-7, with D unclear. Deletions cut 4 bases from V and 6 bases from J, with 17 bases between. CDR3 length: 14 residues. Germline V lookup: CDR1 SGHTS, CDR2 YDEGEE. The CDR3 is CASSPEPGALEQYF. Here the CDR3 DNA reads TGTGCCAGCAGCCCGGAGCCGGGTGCACTCGAGCAGTACTTC.

The chain links TRBV7-2 to TRBJ1-2; D gene ambiguous. The CDR3 contains 12 residues. Germline loops: CDR1 SGHTA, CDR2 FQGNSA. Trimming stripped 0 bases from V and 5 bases from J, with 4 bases between. CDR3 nucleotide sequence: TGTGCCAGCAGCTTAGCGACTTATGGCTACACCTTC. Amino acid sequence: CASSLATYGYTF.

A single count supports this clone. CDR3 nucleotide sequence: TGTGCCAGCAGCTTCGGGGATTACGGTTCTGGAAACACCATATATTTT. It is translated as CASSFGDYGSGNTIYF. The V call is TRBV13, the J call TRBJ1-3; D call uncertain. This CDR3 is 16 amino acids long. Looked up from germline, CDR1 is PRHDT and CDR2 is FYEKMQ (reference sequence). Trimming took 3 bases from V and 1 from J, leaving 13 bases between them. Supplemented by reference TRBV13 and TRBJ1-3, the full variable domain reads AAGVIQSPRHLIKEKRETATLKCYPIPRHDTVYWYQQGPGQDPQFLISFYEKMQSDKGSIPDRFSAQQFSDYHSELNMSSLELGDSALYFCASSFGDYGSGNTIYFGEGSWLTVV.

This clone appeared once. V gene TRBV5-1 combines with J gene TRBJ1-5; TRBD1 aligns across 8 bases. J lost 5 bases, V lost 4 bases, and 2 bases had no gene match. This CDR3 is 13 amino acids long. Germline V CDR1 and CDR2: SGHRS, YFSETQ. CDR3 amino acids: CASSPDRDQPQHF. For the CDR3, the DNA is TGCGCCAGCAGCCCGGACAGGGATCAGCCCCAGCATTTT.

V and J are TRBV19 and TRBJ1-1; 8 bases agree with TRBD1. V shed 9 bases, J shed 4 bases, and the junction held 22 bases outside the gene matches. Germline V lookup: CDR1 LNHDA, CDR2 SQIVND (reference sequence). The length of the CDR3 is 18 residues. In DNA form, the CDR3 reads TGTGCCAGCTGGGAGGGGCAGGGGGCGCGCGCCAGGGCCACTGAAGCTTTCTTT. It translates to CASWEGQGARARATEAFF.

The rearrangement uses TRBV6-5 and TRBJ2-5; 12 bases map to TRBD1. The CDR3 sequence is 15 residues long. The junction had 7 bases not matched to a gene; V was cut back by 6 bases and J by 5 bases. CDR1 is MNHEY, CDR2 SVGAGI, per germline. The CDR3 region has the DNA TGTGCCAGCAGCGCCGGGACAGGGGGCGCTGAGACCCAGTACTTC. As protein: CASSAGTGGAETQYF.

The CDR3 region has the DNA TGCAGCGTTGAACGGTTCGAGGCTAGCGGCCAAGAGACCCAGTACTTC. This gives the protein CSVERFEASGQETQYF. This chain links TRBV29-1 with TRBJ2-5, with 7 bases identical to TRBD2. The CDR3 has 16 amino acids. Germline trimming cut 2 bases from V and 1 base from J; bases unmatched to any gene: 10. CDR1 and CDR2 from the germline V gene are SQVTM and ANQGSEA.

The chain employs TRBV4-1 and TRBJ2-5; 11 nucleotides line up with TRBD2. From germline, CDR1 is MGHRA and CDR2 YSYEKL. This CDR3 has 14 amino acids. V lost 8 bases and J lost 3; bases outside the gene matches: 5. The DNA for the CDR3 is TGCGCCAGCGGAGGGACTAGCGGCGAAGAGACCCAGTACTTC. Its protein product is CASGGTSGEETQYF.

This clone was seen a single time. This sequence joins TRBV4-2 and TRBJ1-1; TRBD1 aligns across 7 bases. The CDR3 length is 16 residues. J gave up 1 base and V 1 base, and 6 bases lay outside the gene matches. CDR1 and CDR2 from the germline V gene are LGHNA and YNFKEQ. The CDR3 nucleotides are TGTGCCAGCAGCCAAGGCGTACAGGGGCGGAACACTGAAGCTTTCTTT. Residues: CASSQGVQGRNTEAFF.

The V gene is TRBV4-1, the J gene TRBJ1-2; D gene unclear. V was clipped by 0 bases and J by 5 bases, with 13 bases between them. There are 15 residues in the CDR3. Germline assignment: CDR1 MGHRA and CDR2 YSYEKL. CDR3 DNA sequence: TGCGCCAGCAGCCAAGACCTAGCGAGGAGGTATGGCTACACCTTC. It codes for CASSQDLARRYGYTF.

The chain combines TRBV5-6 with TRBJ1-1; D not certain. Germline V lookup: CDR1 SGHDT, CDR2 YYEEEE. This CDR3 is built from 12 residues. Trimming stripped 0 bases from V and 6 bases from J, with 6 bases between. CDR3 residues: CASSLGQAEAFF. In DNA, the CDR3 is TGTGCCAGCAGCTTGGGTCAGGCTGAAGCTTTCTTT.

The chain employs TRBV29-1 and TRBJ1-2, with TRBD1 matching 8 bases. V was clipped by 7 bases and J by 7 bases; unmatched bases: 8. This CDR3 has 12 residues. The V gene's germline CDR1 is SQVTM and CDR2 ANQGSEA. The CDR3 loop reads CSGGQGAGGYTF. CDR3 nucleotide sequence: TGCAGCGGAGGTCAGGGGGCCGGTGGCTACACCTTC.

CDR3 amino acids: CAWTTGASSYNEQFF. The CDR3 nucleotides read TGTGCCTGGACAACAGGGGCGAGCTCCTACAATGAGCAGTTCTTC. The V and J genes are TRBV30 and TRBJ2-1; TRBD1 agrees at 7 bases. Looked up from germline, CDR1 is GTSNPN and CDR2 is SVGIG (reference sequence). Trimming removed 4 bases from V and 0 bases from J; junction bases left unmatched: 6. CDR3 size: 15 residues.